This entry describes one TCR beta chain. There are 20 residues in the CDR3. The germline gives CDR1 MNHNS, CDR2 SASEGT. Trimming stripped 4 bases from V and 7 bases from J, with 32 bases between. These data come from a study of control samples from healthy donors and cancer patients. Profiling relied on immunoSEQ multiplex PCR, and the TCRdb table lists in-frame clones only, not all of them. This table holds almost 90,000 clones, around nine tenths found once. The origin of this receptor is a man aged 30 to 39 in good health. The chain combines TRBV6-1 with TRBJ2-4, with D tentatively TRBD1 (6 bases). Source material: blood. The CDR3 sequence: CASSALLAPGHRQMWNIQYF. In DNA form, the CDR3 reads TGTGCCAGCAGTGCGTTGCTGGCCCCGGGACACCGTCAGATGTGGAACATTCAGTACTTC.